This TCR beta chain was sequenced for a study of cytomegalovirus exposure and HLA in healthy donors. Points from the study as a whole: In an earlier analysis, about 87% or about 30%: the productive usage of most TCR beta V segments.

13 Jbeta primers and 60 Vbeta primers were used for the PCR. Only in-frame clones appear in the TCRdb table, and some are missing; sequencing was by immunoSEQ multiplex PCR. This sample has under 200,000 clones, with 75% to 90% found just once. Germline V gives CDR1 MNHEY, CDR2 SVGAGI. The junction had 5 bases not matched to a gene; V was cut back by 2 bases and J by 3 bases. The CDR3 has 15 residues. This clone was seen just once. The antigen is undetermined. Sequencing was done on a sample of PBMCs. The chain joins TRBV6-5 to TRBJ2-3; 7 bases match TRBD2. The receptor was isolated from a young man in good health and CMV-seropositive. CDR3 protein: CASSYRGGRTDTQYF. CDR3 in DNA: TGTGCCAGCAGTTACAGGGGAGGGAGGACAGATACGCAGTATTTT.